The 10 T cell receptor beta chains below come from one sample, sequenced in a study of T-cell reconstitution after alpha-beta-depleted transplantation in children. Preparation of the TCRbeta library was carried out with unique molecular identifiers. TCRdb reprocessed the PCR reads with MiXCR, giving one entry per CDR3 protein. The sample comprises a few hundred thousand distinct CDR3 sequences, over 25% of which are singletons, and 36% rests with the top ten. This material consisted of PBMCs, taken before TCRalphabeta/CD19-depleted stem cell transplant. All receptors come from a boy in the first two years of life with Wiskott-Aldrich syndrome, due to receive a stem cell transplant.

CDR3 protein: CAPTSRLAKNIQYF. CDR3 nucleotide sequence: TGTGCCCCGACTAGCAGACTAGCCAAAAACATTCAGTACTTC. The chain carries TRBV21-1 and TRBJ2-4; TRBD2 is taken as the D call from the table, unchecked against the DNA. TRBV21-1 is a listed pseudogene. The CDR3 is 14 residues long.

This chain links TRBV5-1 with TRBJ2-3; 9 bases line up with TRBD2. The CDR3 has 17 residues. Germline CDR1 SGHRS, CDR2 YFSETQ. Losses at the gene ends were 0 bases for V and 2 bases for J; bases not matched to a gene: 7. The CDR3 region has the DNA TGCGCCAGCAGCTTGGCGGTAGCGGGAGTCATCACAGATACGCAGTATTTT. This gives the protein CASSLAVAGVITDTQYF.

This chain links TRBV20-1 with TRBJ1-1, with D hard to call. V was clipped by 1 base and J by 5 bases, with 14 bases between them. In germline, CDR1 is DFQATT, CDR2 SNEGSKA (reference sequence). The CDR3 loop spans 14 amino acids. CDR3 protein: CSARVGVENTEAFF. Written as DNA, the CDR3 is TGCAGTGCTAGAGTGGGTGTTGAGAATACTGAAGCTTTCTTT.

This sequence joins TRBV5-1 and TRBJ2-6; a weak D match, TRBD1 (6 bases). Germline V CDR1 and CDR2: SGHRS, YFSETQ. The germline V and J ends were trimmed by 1 base and 4 bases, with 9 bases remaining between them. The CDR3 spans 15 residues. Written as DNA, the CDR3 is TGCGCCAGCAGCTTGCCGGGGACAGGGGCCAACGTCCTGACTTTC. Residues: CASSLPGTGANVLTF.

This clonotype was detected only a few times. The CDR3 coding sequence is TGCGCCAGCTCCGAGCTAGCGGGAGGGGTAAAGAACTACGAGCAGTACTTC. This sequence encodes CASSELAGGVKNYEQYF. The chain links TRBV5-1 to TRBJ2-7; TRBD2 matches 12 bases. V was pared by 7 bases and J by 3 bases, with 14 bases of the junction left unmatched. CDR3 length equals 17 residues. Germline CDR1 is SGHRS and CDR2 is YFSETQ.

The genes are TRBV28 and TRBJ1-4, with D uncertain. Trimming pared 4 bases from V and 5 bases from J, leaving 14 bases between. This CDR3 has 15 amino acids. Germline V CDR1 and CDR2: MDHEN, SYDVKM. CDR3 sequence (DNA): TGTGCCAGCAGTTCCTCGGAGGTCCTGAATGAAAAACTGTTTTTT. Translation: CASSSSEVLNEKLFF.

J is TRBJ2-7 and V is TRBV28; 8 positions agree with TRBD2. Germline assignment: CDR1 MDHEN and CDR2 SYDVKM. The CDR3 spans 14 residues. Trimming took 8 bases from V and 4 from J; bases not matched to a gene: 10. The CDR3 region is CASRVTSGLYEQYF. The DNA for the CDR3 is TGTGCCAGCCGAGTCACTAGCGGACTATACGAGCAGTACTTC.

This sequence joins TRBV5-1 and TRBJ2-1; 7 bases align to TRBD2. Germline V gives CDR1 SGHRS, CDR2 YFSETQ. The CDR3 has 15 amino acids. Trimming at V came to 7 bases and at J to 5 bases, leaving 12 bases not matched to a gene. The chain's CDR3 is CASRLSGSSDNEQFF. The CDR3 DNA sequence: TGCGCCAGCCGACTTAGCGGGTCCTCAGACAATGAGCAGTTCTTC.

This clonotype occurred a few times. The chain combines TRBV9 with TRBJ1-5; possible D gene TRBD1, 5 bases. Germline V gene data show CDR1 as SGDLS and CDR2 as YYNGEE. The CDR3 length is 13 residues. V was cut by 0 bases and J by 8 bases, with 9 bases left in between. CDR3 sequence: CASSVDGGKPQHF. Written as DNA, the CDR3 is TGTGCCAGCAGCGTAGATGGGGGGAAGCCCCAGCATTTT. The whole variable domain, remainder taken from reference TRBV9 and TRBJ1-5, is DSGVTQTPKHLITATGQRVTLRCSPRSGDLSVYWYQQSLDQGLQFLIQYYNGEERAKGNILERFSAQQFPDLHSELNLSSLELGDSALYFCASSVDGGKPQHFGDGTRLSIL.

V usage is TRBV20-1 and J usage is TRBJ2-1; 9 bases fit TRBD2. The CDR3 contains 11 residues. Unmatched junction bases numbered 4, after V lost 6 bases and J lost 10 bases. CDR1 and CDR2 (germline): DFQATT, SNEGSKA (reference sequence). The chain's CDR3 is CSASLAGEQFF. CDR3 nucleotide sequence: TGCAGTGCCTCGCTAGCGGGGGAGCAGTTCTTC.